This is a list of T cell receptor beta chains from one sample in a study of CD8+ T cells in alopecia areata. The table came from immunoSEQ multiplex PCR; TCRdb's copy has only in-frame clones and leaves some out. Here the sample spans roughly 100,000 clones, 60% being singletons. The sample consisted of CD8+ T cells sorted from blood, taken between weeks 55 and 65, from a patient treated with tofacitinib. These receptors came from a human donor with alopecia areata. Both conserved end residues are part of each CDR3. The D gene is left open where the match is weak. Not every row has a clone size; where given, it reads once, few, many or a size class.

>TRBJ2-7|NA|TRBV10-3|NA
TGTGCCATCAGTGCGGACTACGAGCAGTACTTC
CAISADYEQYF
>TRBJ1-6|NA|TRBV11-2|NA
TGTGCCAGCAGCTTGGGTTTTTCACCCCTCCACTTT
CASSLGFSPLHF
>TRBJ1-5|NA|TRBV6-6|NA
TGTGCCAGCAGTTACGGGTGGGGAGCGGGTCAGCCCCAGCATTTT
CASSYGWGAGQPQHF
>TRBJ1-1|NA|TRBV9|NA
TGTGCCAGCAGCATTCGGACCGCTGCCCTAGAAGCTTTCTTT
CASSIRTAALEAFF
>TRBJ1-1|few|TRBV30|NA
TGTGCCTGGAGTCTCGGCCCTGTAGATTCGGCTTTCTTT
CAWSLGPVDSAFF
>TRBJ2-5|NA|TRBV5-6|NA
TGTGCCAGCATTGTGGCCGGGCAGTATCAAGAGACCCAGTACTTC
CASIVAGQYQETQYF
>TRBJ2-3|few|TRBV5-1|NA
TGCGCCAGCAGCCCCAGGGTAGCCGGGGATAGGGATACGCAGTATTTT
CASSPRVAGDRDTQYF
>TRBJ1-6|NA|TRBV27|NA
TGTGCCAGCTCCCTCGGGGGACATAATAATTCACCCCTCCACTTT
CASSLGGHNNSPLHF
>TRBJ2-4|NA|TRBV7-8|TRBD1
TGTGCCAGCAGCCAACGAGGACAGGGGGCCGAAAACATTCAGTACTTC
CASSQRGQGAENIQYF
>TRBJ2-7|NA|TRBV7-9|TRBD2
TGTGCCAGCAGCAGCGGGGCCTACGAGCAGTACTTC
CASSSGAYEQYF
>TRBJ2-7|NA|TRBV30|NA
TGTGCCTGGAGTGTAACAGTCCACGAGCAGTACTTC
CAWSVTVHEQYF
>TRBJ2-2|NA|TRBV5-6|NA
TGTGCCAGCAGCTTGGGACGGGAGACCGGGGAGCTGTTTTTT
CASSLGRETGELFF
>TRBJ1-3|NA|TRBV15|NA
TGTGCCACCAGCAGAGAAGGGGAACCCGGCACCATATATTTT
CATSREGEPGTIYF
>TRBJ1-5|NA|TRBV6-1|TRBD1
TGTGCCAGCAGTGAATGGACAGGGTATTATAGCAATCAGCCCCAGCATTTT
CASSEWTGYYSNQPQHF
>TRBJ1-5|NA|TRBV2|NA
TGTGCCAGCAGTGATGGACGGGGGGGCAATCAGCCCCAGCATTTT
CASSDGRGGNQPQHF
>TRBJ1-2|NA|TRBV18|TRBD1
TGTGCCAGCTCACCCGACAGGGGGCTCCGGGAAGGCTACACCTTC
CASSPDRGLREGYTF
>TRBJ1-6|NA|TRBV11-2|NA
TGTGCCAGCAGCCCGGAGGGGGGCGCAGGGAGCTCCTATAATTCACCCCTCCACTTT
CASSPEGGAGSSYNSPLHF
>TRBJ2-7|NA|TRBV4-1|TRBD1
TGCGCCAGCAGCCAAGGACCCTTCCCGGGACAGGGGGCGAACTCCTACGAGCAGTACTTC
CASSQGPFPGQGANSYEQYF
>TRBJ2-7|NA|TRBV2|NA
TGTGCCAGCAGTGAATCTATCGGGGAGAATTCCTACGAGCAGTACTTC
CASSESIGENSYEQYF
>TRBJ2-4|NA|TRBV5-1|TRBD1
TGCGCCAGCAGCTTGTCAGGGGGCGGCCGGGAAAACATTCAGTACTTC
CASSLSGGGRENIQYF
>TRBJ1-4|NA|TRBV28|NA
TGTGCCAGCAGTCTCCCAAGGGGCTCTGAAAAACTGTTTTTT
CASSLPRGSEKLFF
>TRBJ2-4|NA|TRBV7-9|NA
TGTGCCAGCAGCCCAGCGGCAGGGCAGGCCAAAAACATTCAGTACTTC
CASSPAAGQAKNIQYF
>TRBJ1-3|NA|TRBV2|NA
TGTGCCAGCAGTGTTCAACAATACCGAGGCACCATATATTTT
CASSVQQYRGTIYF
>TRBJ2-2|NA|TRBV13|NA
TGTGCCAGCAGCCCCGGACTGGGGAACACCGGGGAGCTGTTTTTT
CASSPGLGNTGELFF
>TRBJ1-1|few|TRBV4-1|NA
TGCGCCAGCAGCCGATCAGGACACCCCTTATCAGAAGCTTTCTTT
CASSRSGHPLSEAFF
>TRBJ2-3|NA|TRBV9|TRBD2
TGTGCCAGCAGCCGCACTAGCGGGGGCACAGATACGCAGTATTTT
CASSRTSGGTDTQYF
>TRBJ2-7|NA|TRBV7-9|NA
TGTGCCAGCGGAAGTGATGGTGCCGAGCAGTACTTC
CASGSDGAEQYF